This note documents a single T cell receptor (beta chain) sequence. The data were obtained in a study of OX40 agonist ivuxolimab in advanced cancers. For the study at large: The dose-escalation group included hepatocellular carcinoma, melanoma, renal cell carcinoma and head and neck cancer. Partial responses occurred in Three dose-escalation patients, one with hepatocellular carcinoma and two with cutaneous melanoma.

V was cut by 2 bases and J by 6 bases, with 11 bases left in between. CDR3 length: 14 residues. The germline V gene has CDR1 MNHNY and CDR2 SVGAGI (reference sequence). Only in-frame clones appear in the TCRdb table, and some are missing; sequencing was by immunoSEQ multiplex PCR. Among 42,000 or so clones, 70% to 90% were seen once, and the ten largest hold 21%. The chain recombines TRBV6-6 with TRBJ1-5; no clear D. The starting material was CD4+ or CD8+ T cells sorted from blood, obtained in a trial of the OX40 agonist ivuxolimab. The clonotype was recovered from an adult with an advanced solid tumor such as melanoma, head and neck, liver or kidney cancer. CDR3 bases: TGTGCCAGCAGTTACCCCAGTCCTGGTCAGCCCCAGCATTTT. It yields the protein CASSYPSPGQPQHF.